Detailed here is one T cell receptor (beta chain). The clone's antigen remains unknown. No much larger clone exists at a distance of one base, and base qualities are not known. Other DNA sequences of this sample code for an identical CDR3. CDR1 SGHTA and CDR2 FQGTGA were looked up in the germline V gene. V is pruned by 5 bases and J by 2 bases, leaving 7 bases of the junction without a gene match. From its cysteine to its phenylalanine, the CDR3 spans 15 amino acids. Of all the DNA, just the CDR3 is kept, 45 bases in frame from base 1. The sample originates from a study of T cells in localized non-small cell lung cancer (TCRdb year 2020). The study in broad terms: The study examined T cell repertoires in roughly 240 patients with early-stage NSCLC and compared tumors with uninvolved tumor-adjacent lungs. The cohort was made up of around 250 treatment-naive NSCLC patients whose localized lung tumors had been resected. A mean age of 66.3 years was recorded for the NSCLC patients, of whom some 130 were male and more than 85 were female.

The immunoSEQ Assay was used to sequence TCR beta CDR3 regions from DNA. As for how the authors treated the data: To compute T cell density, TCR beta template counts were normalized to usable DNA, which was estimated by amplifying housekeeping genes. Richness was estimated with the preseqR package, extrapolating to 400,000 templates for PBMC samples and 120,000 templates for tissue samples. Clonality was defined by subtracting Pielou's evenness from one. Tissue-enriched TCRs were identified through differential abundance testing performed on productive amino-acid clonotypes, with a minimum total count of 5 and an alpha of 0.1. The Jaccard Index and the Morisita Overlap Index were used to measure repertoire overlap between compartments. GLIPH grouped TCR beta CDR3s together with public tetramer-defined viral CDR3s, and a viral motif had to include at least three viral sequences and also show V-gene enrichment. TCRdb holds this immuneACCESS table with in-frame rearrangements only. Some clones are missing; in checked studies, unresolved V genes explain under half, and the rest has no known cause. V, J and clone size are those of that table, while D and trimming were read from the DNA. In this sample the table shows roughly 29,000 clones, about 86% of which occur a single time. The top ten constitute roughly 4.8% of the sample.

At diagnosis, tumor, uninvolved tumor-adjacent lung and peripheral blood were collected and then preserved as a mix of FFPE and fresh-frozen material. For TCR repertoire profiling, blood samples were analyzed in the form of peripheral blood mononuclear cells. On the study overall, not on this receptor specifically: Uninvolved tumor-adjacent lung showed the highest T cell clonality, higher than tumor, which suggests more focused antigenic responses in the uninvolved tumor-adjacent lung. Multi-region tumor sequencing was not performed, so intratumor heterogeneity could not be excluded. Longer overall survival was associated with higher T cell density in blood, whereas shorter survival was associated with higher clonality in adjacent lung. Because of the exploratory design, TCR variables were selected using unadjusted p-values without false-discovery rate correction. Of the top 100 tumor clones, a median of roughly 60 were detected in paired uninvolved adjacent lung; roughly 26 were also among that lung's top 100.

This TCR derives from a man aged 40 to 70 with stage III lung adenocarcinoma. Specimen: peripheral blood mononuclear cells, collected before any cancer treatment. The sequence is built from TRBV7-3 and TRBJ2-3; TRBD2 agrees with 7 junctional bases. The DNA sequence follows: TGTGCCAGCAGCCCTGGGGGGGGACCCACAGATACGCAGTATTTT. It translates as CASSPGGGPTDTQYF.